Presented here are 24 T cell receptor beta chains from one specimen sequenced in a study of OX40 agonist ivuxolimab in advanced cancers. Sequencing used immunoSEQ multiplex PCR; TCRdb keeps in-frame clones, though not all of them. The sample lists some 60,000 clones, approximately 84% seen once, with around 13% in the top ten. Sequenced material: CD4+ or CD8+ T cells sorted from blood, taken in a trial of the OX40 agonist ivuxolimab. These receptors originate from an adult with an advanced solid tumor such as melanoma, head and neck, liver or kidney cancer.

V gene TRBV28 combines with J gene TRBJ1-1; D may be TRBD1 (6 bases). The CDR3 has 13 residues. V was pared by 7 bases and J by 7 bases, with 16 bases between. CDR1 and CDR2 from the germline V gene are MDHEN and SYDVKM. CDR3 DNA sequence: TGTGCCAGCATTCGCGGGGGCGCCGTTGAAGCTTTCTTT. It is translated as CASIRGGAVEAFF.

The CDR3 loop reads CASSLNGRGAKETQYF. CDR3 DNA sequence: TGTGCCAGCAGCTTAAATGGCAGGGGGGCTAAAGAGACCCAGTACTTC. The rearrangement links TRBV7-2 to TRBJ2-5, with D perhaps matching TRBD1 (7 bases). Per the germline V gene, CDR1 is SGHTA and CDR2 is FQGNSA. This CDR3 spans 16 amino acids. V lost 2 bases and J 3 bases, leaving 16 bases between the germline ends.

The chain combines TRBV5-1 with TRBJ2-1; 13 bases map to TRBD2. Unmatched junction bases numbered 6, after V lost 5 bases and J lost 7 bases. Germline V gene data show CDR1 as SGHRS and CDR2 as YFSETQ. CDR3 length: 15 amino acids. In DNA form, the CDR3 reads TGCGCCAGCAGAAAGTGGACTAGCGGGAGTAATGAGCAGTTCTTC. It is translated as CASRKWTSGSNEQFF.

The gene calls are TRBV27 and TRBJ2-7, with TRBD2 identical over 7 bases. Germline V gene sequence: CDR1 MNHEY, CDR2 SMNVEV (reference sequence). This CDR3 is 20 amino acids long. Unmatched junction bases numbered 19, after V lost 0 bases and J lost 2 bases. The CDR3 protein is CASSLSPPGSGNPIPYEQYF. The DNA for the CDR3 is TGTGCCAGCAGTTTATCCCCCCCCGGGAGCGGGAACCCAATACCCTACGAGCAGTACTTC.

V usage is TRBV28 and J usage is TRBJ1-2; D possibly corresponds to TRBD1 (6 bases). Germline V CDR1 and CDR2: MDHEN, SYDVKM. V was cut by 2 bases and J by 4 bases, with 14 bases left in between. This CDR3 contains 15 residues. CDR3 sequence: CASSLRGAMVYGYTF. The CDR3 DNA follows: TGTGCCAGCAGTTTACGGGGGGCCATGGTCTATGGCTACACCTTC.

V gene TRBV30 combines with J gene TRBJ2-2; no definite D call. The length of the CDR3 is 13 residues. Trimming removed 2 bases at V and 0 bases at J, with 4 bases between. Germline V CDR1 and CDR2: GTSNPN, SVGIG (reference sequence). The CDR3 DNA reads TGTGCCTGGAGTACATCGAACACCGGGGAGCTGTTTTTT. Its protein product is CAWSTSNTGELFF.

This rearrangement joins TRBV9 to TRBJ2-5; the match to TRBD1 covers 11 bases. Losses at the gene ends were 6 bases for V and 5 bases for J; bases not matched to a gene: 6. Germline V lookup: CDR1 SGDLS, CDR2 YYNGEE. The CDR3 sequence is 14 residues long. CDR3 amino acids: CASTRDRGWETQYF. CDR3 in DNA: TGTGCCAGCACCCGGGACAGGGGGTGGGAGACCCAGTACTTC.

This chain connects TRBV19 to TRBJ1-5; no clear D. Germline loops: CDR1 LNHDA, CDR2 SQIVND (reference sequence). The V end lost 3 bases, the J end lost 0 bases, and 15 bases lay between the germline ends. The CDR3 has 17 residues. The CDR3 sequence: CASSMGAAGFSNQPQHF. The CDR3 DNA is TGTGCCAGTAGTATGGGCGCGGCAGGCTTTAGCAATCAGCCCCAGCATTTT.

V gene TRBV6-1 combines with J gene TRBJ1-5; 10 bases are a match to TRBD1. J lost 6 bases, V lost 0 bases, and 17 bases had no gene match. CDR3 size: 20 residues. CDR1 and CDR2 from the germline V gene are MNHNS and SASEGT. The CDR3 nucleotides are TGTGCCAGCAGTGAAGCTAAGGGGGGTTGGGACAGGGGAAGGCTTCAGCCCCAGCATTTT. Translation gives CASSEAKGGWDRGRLQPQHF.

V is TRBV18 and J is TRBJ2-2; possible D gene TRBD2, 5 bases. The V end lost 1 base, the J end lost 3 bases, and 9 bases lay between the germline ends. Germline V gives CDR1 KGHSH, CDR2 LQKENI. The CDR3 spans 15 residues. CDR3 sequence reads: CASSPRIGDTGELFF. CDR3 DNA: TGTGCCAGCTCACCACGTATCGGGGACACCGGGGAGCTGTTTTTT.

The rearrangement uses TRBV18 and TRBJ2-1; no clear D. The CDR3 runs 13 residues. The V gene's germline CDR1 is KGHSH and CDR2 LQKENI. Trimming pared 0 bases from V and 9 bases from J, leaving 9 bases between. The CDR3 spells CASSPPVVSEQFF. In DNA, the CDR3 is TGTGCCAGCTCACCACCAGTGGTAAGTGAGCAGTTCTTC. The complete variable domain, with remaining parts taken from reference TRBV18 and TRBJ2-1, reads NAGVMQNPRHLVRRRGQEARLRCSPMKGHSHVYWYRQLPEEGLKFMVYLQKENIIDESGMPKERFSAEFPKEGPSILRIQQVVRGDSAAYFCASSPPVVSEQFFGPGTRLTVL.

J is TRBJ1-1 and V is TRBV9, with unresolved D. Trimming shortened V by 0 bases and J by 1 base, and 13 bases separated the two germline ends. This CDR3 is 16 amino acids long. Germline assignment: CDR1 SGDLS and CDR2 YYNGEE. Here the CDR3 DNA reads TGTGCCAGCAGCGTAGTCTCCCGGGGAGGGAACACTGAAGCTTTCTTT. Protein product: CASSVVSRGGNTEAFF.

This chain connects TRBV7-8 to TRBJ2-7, with 7 positions matching TRBD2. The CDR3 covers 16 residues. The J segment lost 1 base and the V segment lost 2 bases, leaving 8 bases of the junction unmatched. Per the germline V gene, CDR1 is SGHVS and CDR2 is FQNEAQ. Here the CDR3 DNA reads TGTGCCAGCAGCTTAAGGGCGGGAGTGGGTTCCTACGAGCAGTACTTC. Its translation: CASSLRAGVGSYEQYF. The variable domain in full, with the rest retrieved from reference TRBV7-8 and TRBJ2-7, is GAGVSQSPRYKVAKRGQDVALRCDPISGHVSLFWYQQALGQGPEFLTYFQNEAQLDKSGLPSDRFFAERPEGSVSTLKIQRTQQEDSAVYLCASSLRAGVGSYEQYFGPGTRLTVT.

The chain recombines TRBV18 with TRBJ2-1; D is uncertain. Trimming shortened V by 0 bases and J by 2 bases, and 17 bases separated the two germline ends. The CDR3 has 18 residues. Germline lookup yields CDR1 KGHSH and CDR2 LQKENI. The CDR3 here is CASSPPPEWRKTYNEQFF. CDR3 DNA sequence: TGTGCCAGCTCACCACCTCCCGAATGGCGGAAGACCTACAATGAGCAGTTCTTC.

The rearrangement uses TRBV7-3 and TRBJ2-1; 9 positions match TRBD1. Unmatched junction bases numbered 5, after V lost 4 bases and J lost 7 bases. The CDR3 consists of 14 residues. CDR1 and CDR2 from the germline V gene are SGHTA and FQGTGA. The CDR3 DNA follows: TGTGCCAGCAGCTGGGGTGGGACAGGGAATGAGCAGTTCTTC. Translating gives CASSWGGTGNEQFF.

This clone was observed once. V and J are TRBV7-9 and TRBJ1-4; D unclear. Deletions cut 5 bases from V and 0 bases from J, with 10 bases between. There are 15 residues in the CDR3. Per germline, CDR1 SEHNR and CDR2 FQNEAQ (reference sequence). CDR3 residues: CASSLVGATNEKLFF. The CDR3 bases are TGTGCCAGCAGCCTCGTAGGAGCAACTAATGAAAAACTGTTTTTT.

The chain has TRBV7-2 and TRBJ2-7; either TRBD1 or TRBD2 may supply D (6 bases each). Looked up from germline, CDR1 is SGHTA and CDR2 is FQGNSA. The CDR3 length is 15 residues. V lost 3 bases to trimming and J lost 5 bases, with 17 bases between them. DNA of the CDR3: TGTGCCAGCAGCTTGGGGGGCCAGGAAGAGGACGAGCAGTACTTC. Protein: CASSLGGQEEDEQYF.

The V and J genes are TRBV19 and TRBJ1-2; D gene uncertain. CDR1 and CDR2 from the germline V gene are LNHDA and SQIVND (reference sequence). The ends were cut back, 6 bases at V and 7 bases at J, with 18 bases in the middle. This CDR3 comprises 14 residues. CDR3 nucleotides: TGTGCCAGTAGCCCCCGCGGTAGGTTGGGTGGCTACACCTTC. Translated, it gives CASSPRGRLGGYTF.

Only a few counts were recorded for this clone. The CDR3 DNA reads TGTGCCAGTAGGCCGGGACAGCTGAATCAGCCCCAGCATTTT. Its protein is CASRPGQLNQPQHF. V gene TRBV19 combines with J gene TRBJ1-5, with 7 bases identical to TRBD1. CDR3 length equals 14 residues. Trimming took 6 bases from V and 4 from J; bases not matched to a gene: 6. Germline CDR1 is LNHDA and CDR2 is SQIVND (reference sequence).

This clone has just a few counts. The V and J genes are TRBV10-3 and TRBJ2-3; unclear D gene. CDR3 length: 13 residues. The V gene's germline CDR1 is ENHRY and CDR2 SYGVKD. Deletions cut 1 base from V and 3 bases from J, with 5 bases between. CDR3 DNA: TGTGCCATCAGTGAGTTCACTACAGATACGCAGTATTTT. Its protein product is CAISEFTTDTQYF.

The chain is built from TRBV7-2 and TRBJ2-3; 7 bases match TRBD2. V trimming: 4 bases; J trimming: 8 bases; junction bases outside the gene matches: 9. The CDR3 loop spans 14 amino acids. CDR1 SGHTA and CDR2 FQGNSA come from the germline V gene. The CDR3 protein is CASSYREAPGTQYF. Written as DNA, the CDR3 is TGTGCCAGCAGCTACCGGGAGGCTCCGGGTACGCAGTATTTT.

This chain uses TRBV10-3 with TRBJ1-1; a weak D match, TRBD1 (5 bases). V lost 6 bases, J lost 1 base, and 15 bases lay in between. From germline, CDR1 is ENHRY and CDR2 SYGVKD. This CDR3 has 15 amino acids. The CDR3 sequence: CAIRDPGEPNTEAFF. The CDR3, as DNA: TGTGCCATCAGGGACCCGGGGGAGCCGAACACTGAAGCTTTCTTT.

This chain links TRBV19 with TRBJ2-1; possible D gene TRBD2, 6 bases. Germline V gene lookup returns CDR1 LNHDA and CDR2 SQIVND (reference sequence). The CDR3 sequence is 16 residues long. With 3 bases removed from V and 8 bases from J, the gap between germline ends came to 20 bases. As DNA, the CDR3 is TGTGCCAGTAGTATGCCATGGCGGGGATTCAAAGATGAGCAGTTCTTC. The encoded protein is CASSMPWRGFKDEQFF.

The rearrangement uses TRBV25-1 and TRBJ2-7; 7 bases align to TRBD2. The V segment lost 4 bases and the J segment 1 base; nucleotides outside the gene matches: 10. Germline CDR1 MGHDK, CDR2 SYGVNS. The CDR3 runs to 16 residues. CDR3 nucleotides: TGTGCCAGCAGTGTCGGGGGGAGCGCTAGGTCCTACGAGCAGTACTTC. This gives the protein CASSVGGSARSYEQYF.